The T cell receptor (beta chain) described here comes from a study of cytomegalovirus exposure and HLA in healthy donors. 13 Jbeta primers and 60 Vbeta primers were used for the PCR. Clones were read by immunoSEQ multiplex PCR, and TCRdb kept only the in-frame ones, dropping some. The table lists around 95,000 clones, about 85% of them singletons, with approximately 3.7% in the top ten. Germline V lookup: CDR1 LNHNV, CDR2 YYDKDF (reference sequence). CDR3 length: 15 amino acids. V was shortened by 1 base and J by 1 base, with 11 bases between the two germline ends. This chain connects TRBV15 to TRBJ2-7; unclear D gene. The clonotype originates from a female donor in good health and CMV-seropositive. Sequencing input: PBMCs. CDR3 bases: TGTGCCACCAGCAGAGGGGTCAGGCCGTCCTACGAGCAGTACTTC. It yields the protein CATSRGVRPSYEQYF. The variable domain in full, with the rest retrieved from reference TRBV15 and TRBJ2-7, is DAMVIQNPRYQVTQFGKPVTLSCSQTLNHNVMYWYQQKSSQAPKLLFHYYDKDFNNEADTPDNFQSRRPNTSFCFLDIRSPGLGDTAMYLCATSRGVRPSYEQYFGPGTRLTVT.